One and the same sample provided the 7 T cell receptor beta chains below, sequenced in a study of identical twins (TCRdb year 2016). Library preparation employed 5' RACE. The sequencer was an Illumina HiSeq 2000. TCRdb reran the public reads through fastp at Q25 and MiXCR, keeping productive beta chains. Duplicate CDR3 protein sequences are folded into a single record with the most common DNA and genes. Within this sample are a few hundred thousand distinct CDR3 sequences, with more than 6.5% of them counted one time only. The ten largest clones add up to over 2% of the sample. These data are also associated with another study on yellow fever vaccine responses in identical twins.

The sequenced sample was memory (CD45RO+) T cells sorted from blood. The meaning of the sample's cell subset or site label: CD45RO+ enriched T cells. These receptors were taken from a woman aged 18-35 years in good health.

There are many counts of this clonotype. The chain uses TRBV7-8 and TRBJ1-4; the D is unclear. Trimming pared 5 bases from V and 8 bases from J, leaving 9 bases between. The CDR3 loop spans 12 amino acids. Germline assignment: CDR1 SGHVS and CDR2 FQNEAQ. As DNA, the CDR3 is TGTGCCAGCAGCGGTACTGAAGAAAAACTGTTTTTT. Translated: CASSGTEEKLFF.

The chain carries TRBV18 and TRBJ1-5; D remains ambiguous. There are 14 residues in the CDR3. CDR1 is KGHSH, CDR2 LQKENI, per germline. The ends were cut back, 3 bases at V and 0 bases at J, with 6 bases in the middle. CDR3 nucleotide sequence: TGTGCCAGCTCACCCGTGAATAGCAATCAGCCCCAGCATTTT. It yields the protein CASSPVNSNQPQHF.

Only a few counts were recorded for this clonotype. The rearrangement uses TRBV12-3 or TRBV12-4 and TRBJ1-1; D is possibly TRBD1 (6 bases). The V end was cut by 5 bases, the J end by 10 bases, with 17 bases between. There are 13 residues in the CDR3. CDR3 sequence reads: CASSLQGISRAFF. CDR3 in DNA: TGTGCCAGCAGTCTACAGGGAATCTCTCGAGCTTTCTTT.

A few counts support this clonotype. The chain is built from TRBV10-3 and TRBJ1-1; D possibly corresponds to TRBD1 (5 bases). Trimming took off 6 bases at V and 3 bases at J, with 14 bases between the two ends. The CDR3 extends over 14 amino acids. The germline gives CDR1 ENHRY, CDR2 SYGVKD. CDR3 protein: CAIRGLGQDTEAFF. The CDR3 DNA reads as TGTGCCATCAGGGGGTTGGGGCAGGACACTGAAGCTTTCTTT.

The rearrangement uses TRBV7-9 and TRBJ1-2; 7 bases are shared with TRBD1. CDR1 is SEHNR and CDR2 is FQNEAQ in the germline V gene (reference sequence). V lost 8 bases to trimming and J lost 2 bases; unmatched junction nucleotides: 2. The CDR3 spans 12 residues. CDR3 nucleotides: TGTGCCAGCGCGACAGGGAACTATGGCTACACCTTC. Residues: CASATGNYGYTF. The full variable domain, in which reference TRBV7-9 and TRBJ1-2 provide the parts outside the CDR3, is DTGVSQNPRHKITKRGQNVTFRCDPISEHNRLYWYRQTLGQGPEFLTYFQNEAQLEKSRLLSDRFSAERPKGSFSTLEIQRTEQGDSAMYLCASATGNYGYTFGSGTRLTVV.

The chain uses TRBV28 and TRBJ1-5; TRBD1 aligns across 10 bases. Per germline, CDR1 MDHEN and CDR2 SYDVKM. J was trimmed by 6 bases and V by 4 bases; bases with no gene match: 6. The CDR3 consists of 15 residues. DNA for the CDR3: TGTGCCAGCAGTTCCGGGACAGGGGAAGGTCAGCCCCAGCATTTT. Translation: CASSSGTGEGQPQHF.

This clonotype occurred many times. V gene TRBV28 combines with J gene TRBJ2-4, with a tentative D call TRBD1 (6 bases). CDR3 length equals 16 residues. The V gene lost 2 bases and the J gene lost 8 bases, with 19 bases spanning the gap. Looked up from germline, CDR1 is MDHEN and CDR2 is SYDVKM. In DNA, the CDR3 is TGTGCCAGCAGTTTAAGTACAGGGCCTCGGGGAGACATTCAGTACTTC. Encoded protein: CASSLSTGPRGDIQYF.